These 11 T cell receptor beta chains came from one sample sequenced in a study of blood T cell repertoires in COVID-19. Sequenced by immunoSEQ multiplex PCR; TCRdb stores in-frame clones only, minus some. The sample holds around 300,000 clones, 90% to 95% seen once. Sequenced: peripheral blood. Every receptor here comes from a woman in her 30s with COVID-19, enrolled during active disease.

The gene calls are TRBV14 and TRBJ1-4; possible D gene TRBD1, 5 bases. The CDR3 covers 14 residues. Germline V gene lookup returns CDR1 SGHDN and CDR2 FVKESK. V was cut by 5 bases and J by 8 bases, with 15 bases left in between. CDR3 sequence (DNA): TGTGCCAGCAGCAGCAGGGTGGTTGGAGAAAAACTGTTTTTT. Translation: CASSSRVVGEKLFF.

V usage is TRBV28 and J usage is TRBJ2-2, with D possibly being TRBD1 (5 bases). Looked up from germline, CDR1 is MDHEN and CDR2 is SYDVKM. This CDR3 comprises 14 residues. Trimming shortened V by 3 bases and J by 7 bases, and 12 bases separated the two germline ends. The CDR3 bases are TGTGCCAGCAGTTTTCGTAGGGGCTTCGGGGAGCTGTTTTTT. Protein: CASSFRRGFGELFF.

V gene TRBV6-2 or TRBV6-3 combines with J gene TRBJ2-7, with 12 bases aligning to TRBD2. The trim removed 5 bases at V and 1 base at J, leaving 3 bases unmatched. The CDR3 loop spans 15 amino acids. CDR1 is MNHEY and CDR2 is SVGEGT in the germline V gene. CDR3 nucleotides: TGTGCCAGCAGTCCCGGACTAGCGGGATCCTACGAGCAGTACTTC. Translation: CASSPGLAGSYEQYF.

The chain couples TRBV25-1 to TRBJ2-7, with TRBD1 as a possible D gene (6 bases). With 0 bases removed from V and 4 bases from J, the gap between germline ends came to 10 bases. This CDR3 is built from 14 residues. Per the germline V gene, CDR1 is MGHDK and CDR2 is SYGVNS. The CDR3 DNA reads TGTGCCAGCAGTGAATATGGGACACTGTACGAGCAGTACTTC. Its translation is CASSEYGTLYEQYF.

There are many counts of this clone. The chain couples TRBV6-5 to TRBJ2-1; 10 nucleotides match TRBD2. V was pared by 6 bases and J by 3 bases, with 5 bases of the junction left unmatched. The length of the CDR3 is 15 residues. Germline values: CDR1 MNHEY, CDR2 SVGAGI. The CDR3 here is CASRRWTSGYNEQFF. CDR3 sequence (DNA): TGTGCCAGCAGGAGATGGACTAGCGGCTACAATGAGCAGTTCTTC.

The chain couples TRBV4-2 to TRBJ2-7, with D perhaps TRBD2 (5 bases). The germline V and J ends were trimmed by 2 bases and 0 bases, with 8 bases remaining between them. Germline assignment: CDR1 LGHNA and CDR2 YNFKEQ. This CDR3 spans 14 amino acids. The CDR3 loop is CASSQPGSSYEQYF. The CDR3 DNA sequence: TGTGCCAGCAGCCAACCGGGGAGCTCCTACGAGCAGTACTTC.

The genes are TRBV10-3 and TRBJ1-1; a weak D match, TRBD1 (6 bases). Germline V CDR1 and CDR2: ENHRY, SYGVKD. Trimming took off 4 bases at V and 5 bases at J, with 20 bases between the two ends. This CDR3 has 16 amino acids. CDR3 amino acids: CAISALPSQGGTEAFF. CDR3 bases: TGTGCCATCAGTGCTCTCCCCTCACAGGGTGGAACTGAAGCTTTCTTT.

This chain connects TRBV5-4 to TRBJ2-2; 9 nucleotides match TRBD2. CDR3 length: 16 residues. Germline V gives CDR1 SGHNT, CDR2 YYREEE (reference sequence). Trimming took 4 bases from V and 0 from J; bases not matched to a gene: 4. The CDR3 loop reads CASSGVAGANTGELFF. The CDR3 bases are TGTGCCAGCAGCGGAGTAGCGGGAGCGAACACCGGGGAGCTGTTTTTT.

The CDR3: CASSSNTGDSPLHF. As DNA, the CDR3 is TGCGCCAGCAGCTCGAATACGGGGGATTCACCCCTCCACTTT. The V gene is TRBV5-1, the J gene TRBJ1-6; the D gene is possibly TRBD1 (5 bases). The germline CDR1 and CDR2 sequences are SGHRS and YFSETQ. CDR3 length equals 14 residues. Trimming stripped 3 bases from V and 8 bases from J, with 12 bases between.

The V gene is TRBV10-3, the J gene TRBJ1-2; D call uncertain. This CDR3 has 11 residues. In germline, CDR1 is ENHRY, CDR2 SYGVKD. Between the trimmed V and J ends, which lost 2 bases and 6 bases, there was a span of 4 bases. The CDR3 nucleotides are TGTGCCATCAGTGAGGGCAATGGCTACACCTTC. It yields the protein CAISEGNGYTF.

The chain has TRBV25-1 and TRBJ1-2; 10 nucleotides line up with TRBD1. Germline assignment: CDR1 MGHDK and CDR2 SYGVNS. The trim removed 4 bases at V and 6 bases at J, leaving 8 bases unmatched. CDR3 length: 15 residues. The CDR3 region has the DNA TGTGCCAGCAGTGTATCCGGGACAGGGGTCCATGGCTACACCTTC. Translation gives CASSVSGTGVHGYTF.